This T cell receptor beta chain was identified in a study of cytomegalovirus exposure and HLA in healthy donors. Study at large: As released early, the data held some 85 million unique TCRs from HLA-typed donors. Assignment to the Caucasian-associated ancestry cluster applied to more than 75% of the approximately 380 genotyped donors. Study-wide findings and caveats: Most subjects had HLA-A and HLA-B alleles reportedly predicted accurately by TCR beta sequences.

The CDR3 covers 13 residues. Germline V gene sequence: CDR1 SGHAT, CDR2 FQNNGV. V was pared by 8 bases and J by 5 bases, with 6 bases of the junction left unmatched. Primers: 60 Vbeta forward and 13 Jbeta reverse. Clones were read by immunoSEQ multiplex PCR, and TCRdb kept only the in-frame ones, dropping some. Of roughly 100,000 clones listed, approximately 79% are singletons. On this clone itself: What it binds is not known.

The rearrangement joins TRBV11-2 to TRBJ1-5, with TRBD1 matching 7 bases. Sequenced material: PBMCs. This clonotype was obtained from a man in his fifties or sixties in good health and CMV-seropositive. Here the CDR3 DNA reads TGTGCCAGCCGCGACAGGGTCGATCAGCCCCAGCATTTT. It specifies CASRDRVDQPQHF.